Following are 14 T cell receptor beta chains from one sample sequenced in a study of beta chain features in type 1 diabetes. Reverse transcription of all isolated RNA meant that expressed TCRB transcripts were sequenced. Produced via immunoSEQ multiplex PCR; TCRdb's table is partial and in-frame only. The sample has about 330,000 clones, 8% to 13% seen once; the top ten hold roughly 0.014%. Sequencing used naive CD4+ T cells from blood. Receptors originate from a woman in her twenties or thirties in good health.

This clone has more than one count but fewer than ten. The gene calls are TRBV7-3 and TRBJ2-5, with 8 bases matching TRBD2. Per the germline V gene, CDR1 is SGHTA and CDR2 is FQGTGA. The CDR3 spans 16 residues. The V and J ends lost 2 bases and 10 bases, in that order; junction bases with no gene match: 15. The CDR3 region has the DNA TGTGCCAGCAGCTTAGTCTACGGGCGAGCGGGAGTGGTCCAGTACTTC. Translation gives CASSLVYGRAGVVQYF.

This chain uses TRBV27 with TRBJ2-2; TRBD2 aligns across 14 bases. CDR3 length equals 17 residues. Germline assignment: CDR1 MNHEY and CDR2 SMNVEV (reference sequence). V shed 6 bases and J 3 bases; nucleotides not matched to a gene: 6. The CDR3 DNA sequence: TGTGCCAGCAGAAGACTAGCGGGAGGGCTTGACACCGGGGAGCTGTTTTTT. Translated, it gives CASRRLAGGLDTGELFF.

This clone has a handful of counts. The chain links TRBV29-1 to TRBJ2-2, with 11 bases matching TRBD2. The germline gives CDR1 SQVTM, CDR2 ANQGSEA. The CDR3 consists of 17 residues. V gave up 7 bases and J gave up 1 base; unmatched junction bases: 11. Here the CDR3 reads CSAWTYLAGGNTGELFF. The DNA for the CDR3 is TGCAGCGCTTGGACCTACCTAGCGGGAGGGAACACCGGGGAGCTGTTTTTT.

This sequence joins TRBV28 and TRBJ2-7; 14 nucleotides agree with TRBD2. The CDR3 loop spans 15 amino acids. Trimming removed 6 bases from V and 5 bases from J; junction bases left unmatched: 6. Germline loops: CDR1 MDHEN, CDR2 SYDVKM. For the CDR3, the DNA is TGTGCCAGCAGACCGGGACTAGCGGGAGTCCACGAGCAGTACTTC. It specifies CASRPGLAGVHEQYF. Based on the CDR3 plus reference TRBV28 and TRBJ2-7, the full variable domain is DVKVTQSSRYLVKRTGEKVFLECVQDMDHENMFWYRQDPGLGLRLIYFSYDVKMKEKGDIPEGYSVSREKKERFSLILESASTNQTSMYLCASRPGLAGVHEQYFGPGTRLTVT.

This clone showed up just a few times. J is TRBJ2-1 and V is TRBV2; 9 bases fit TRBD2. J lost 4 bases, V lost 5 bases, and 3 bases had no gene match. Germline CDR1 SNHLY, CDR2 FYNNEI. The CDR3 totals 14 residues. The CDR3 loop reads CASSFSGGYNEQFF. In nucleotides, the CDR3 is TGTGCCAGCAGTTTTAGCGGGGGATACAATGAGCAGTTCTTC.

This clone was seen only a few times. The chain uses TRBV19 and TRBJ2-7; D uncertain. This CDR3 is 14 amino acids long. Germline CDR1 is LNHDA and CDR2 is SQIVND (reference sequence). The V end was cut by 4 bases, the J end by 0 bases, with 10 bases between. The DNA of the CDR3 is TGTGCCAGTAGTAACCAGAGGAGCTCCTACGAGCAGTACTTC. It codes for CASSNQRSSYEQYF.

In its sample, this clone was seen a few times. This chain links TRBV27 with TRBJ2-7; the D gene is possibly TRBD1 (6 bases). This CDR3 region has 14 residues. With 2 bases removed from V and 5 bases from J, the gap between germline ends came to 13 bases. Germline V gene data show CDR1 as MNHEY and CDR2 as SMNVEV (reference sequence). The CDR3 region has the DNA TGTGCCAGCAGTTTACAAACAGGGTTCGACGAGCAGTACTTC. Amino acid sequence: CASSLQTGFDEQYF.

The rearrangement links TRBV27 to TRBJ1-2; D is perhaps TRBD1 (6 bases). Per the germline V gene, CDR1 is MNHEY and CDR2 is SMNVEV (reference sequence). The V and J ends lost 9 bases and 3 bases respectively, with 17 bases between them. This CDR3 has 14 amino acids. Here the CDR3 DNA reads TGTGCCAGTTATAAACCAGGGGAGCACTATGGCTACACCTTC. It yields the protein CASYKPGEHYGYTF.

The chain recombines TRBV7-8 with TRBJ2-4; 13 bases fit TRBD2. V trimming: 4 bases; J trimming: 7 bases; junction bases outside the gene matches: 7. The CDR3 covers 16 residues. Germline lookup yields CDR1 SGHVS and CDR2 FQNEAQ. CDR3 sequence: CASSSAGTSGINIQYF. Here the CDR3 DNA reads TGTGCCAGCAGCTCCGCGGGGACTAGCGGGATCAACATTCAGTACTTC.

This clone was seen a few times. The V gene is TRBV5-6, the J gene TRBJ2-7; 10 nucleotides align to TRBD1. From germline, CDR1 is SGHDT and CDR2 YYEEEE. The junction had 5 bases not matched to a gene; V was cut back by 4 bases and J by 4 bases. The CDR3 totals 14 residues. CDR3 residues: CASSRDRGGYEQYF. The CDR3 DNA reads TGTGCCAGCAGCCGGGACAGGGGAGGGTACGAGCAGTACTTC.

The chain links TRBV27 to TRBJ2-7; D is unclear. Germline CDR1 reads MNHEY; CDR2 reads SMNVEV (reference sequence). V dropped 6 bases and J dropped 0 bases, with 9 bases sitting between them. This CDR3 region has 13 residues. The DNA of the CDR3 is TGTGCCAGCAGCCCTGGCCGCTCCTACGAGCAGTACTTC. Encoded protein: CASSPGRSYEQYF.

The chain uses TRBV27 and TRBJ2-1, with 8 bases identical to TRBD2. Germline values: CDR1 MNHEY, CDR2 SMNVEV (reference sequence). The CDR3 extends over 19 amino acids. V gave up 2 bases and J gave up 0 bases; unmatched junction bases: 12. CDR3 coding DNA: TGTGCCAGCAGTTTAAAGACGACTAGCGTAAAGCGCTCCTACAATGAGCAGTTCTTC. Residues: CASSLKTTSVKRSYNEQFF.

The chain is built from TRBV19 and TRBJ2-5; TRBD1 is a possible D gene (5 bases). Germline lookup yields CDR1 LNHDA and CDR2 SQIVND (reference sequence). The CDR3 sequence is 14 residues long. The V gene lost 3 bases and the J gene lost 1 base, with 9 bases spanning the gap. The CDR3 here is CASSIRQTQETQYF. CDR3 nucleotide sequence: TGTGCCAGTAGTATCCGACAGACCCAAGAGACCCAGTACTTC. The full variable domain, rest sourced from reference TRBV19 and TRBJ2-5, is DGGITQSPKYLFRKEGQNVTLSCEQNLNHDAMYWYRQDPGQGLRLIYYSQIVNDFQKGDIAEGYSVSREKKESFPLTVTSAQKNPTAFYLCASSIRQTQETQYFGPGTRLLVL.

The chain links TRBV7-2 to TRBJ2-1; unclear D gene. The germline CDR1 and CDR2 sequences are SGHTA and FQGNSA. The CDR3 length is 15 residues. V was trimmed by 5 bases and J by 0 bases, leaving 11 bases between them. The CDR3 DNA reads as TGTGCCAGCAGCGCTAGGTCCCGCTCCTACAATGAGCAGTTCTTC. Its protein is CASSARSRSYNEQFF. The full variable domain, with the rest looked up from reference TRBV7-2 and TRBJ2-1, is GAGVSQSPSNKVTEKGKDVELRCDPISGHTALYWYRQSLGQGLEFLIYFQGNSAPDKSGLPSDRFSAERTGGSVSTLTIQRTQQEDSAVYLCASSARSRSYNEQFFGPGTRLTVL.